This T cell receptor beta chain was sequenced in a study of cytomegalovirus exposure and HLA in healthy donors. About the research overall: Falling in the Caucasian-associated ancestry cluster were 81% of under 500 genotyped donors. Study outcomes and limitations: Listed as cytomegalovirus-associated were 150 or so TCR beta chains.

The J segment lost 2 bases and the V segment lost 6 bases, leaving 4 bases of the junction unmatched. Germline V gene sequence: CDR1 MNHNY, CDR2 SVGAGI (reference sequence). CDR3 size: 15 residues. In the case of this clone: Antigen: not known.

60 Vbeta and 13 Jbeta primers were used in PCR. The method was immunoSEQ multiplex PCR; TCRdb's version includes in-frame clones alone and lacks a portion of them. This table holds about 150,000 clones, approximately 61% found once. The receptor comes from a woman aged 40 to 50 in good health and CMV-seronegative. What was sequenced was PBMCs. The chain links TRBV6-6 to TRBJ2-6; 7 bases match TRBD1. The CDR3 loop is CASSRDSPGANVLTF. The CDR3 nucleotides are TGTGCCAGCAGCCGGGACAGTCCTGGGGCCAACGTCCTGACTTTC.